Listed below are T cell receptor beta chains from one sample, sequenced in a study of shared clonotypes between healthy human individuals. Sequenced by immunoSEQ multiplex PCR; TCRdb stores in-frame clones only, minus some. The sample carries approximately 2.3 million clones, over 90% recorded once. Sequenced: naive CD4+ T cells from PBMCs. All receptors derive from a man aged 18 to 35 in good health. Some clones in this sample may be carry-over from other donors' samples. The CDR3 runs from the conserved cysteine through the conserved F or W. A D gene is named only where the DNA matches it firmly. Some rows have no size entry. The others give once, few or many, or a class for an expanded clone.

>once|TRBV7-2|TRBJ1-2|.
TGTGCCAGCAGCTTATTGGGGAGCAATGGCTACACCTTC
CASSLLGSNGYTF
>.|TRBV5-1|TRBJ2-1|TRBD2
TGCGCCAGCAATGGGGGGACTAGCGGGACTCTCCTGTTCTTC
CASNGGTSGTLLFF
>once|TRBV6-1|TRBJ2-5|.
TGTGCCAGCACGTCAGGGACCCAAGAGACCCAGTACTTC
CASTSGTQETQYF
>.|TRBV11-2|TRBJ2-7|TRBD1
TGTGCCAGCAGCCAGGTTAGGGACCGGGACAGGGACTCCTACGAGCAGTACTTC
CASSQVRDRDRDSYEQYF
>.|TRBV28|TRBJ1-3|TRBD1
TGTGCCAGCAGGGCCAAGACAGGGACCGGGAACACCATATATTTT
CASRAKTGTGNTIYF
>.|TRBV5-1|TRBJ2-3|.
TGCGCCAGCGGCGGGGAAGTCACAGATACGCAGTATTTT
CASGGEVTDTQYF
>.|TRBV5-1|TRBJ2-7|.
TGCGCCAGCAGCTTGGGAGGTACCAACCCCTACGAGCAGTACTTC
CASSLGGTNPYEQYF
>.|TRBV10-3|TRBJ2-7|.
TGTGCCATCAGTGAGGCGGGCGAGCAGTACTTC
CAISEAGEQYF
>.|TRBV7-2|TRBJ2-3|TRBD2
TGTGCCAGCAGCTCGGGACTAGCTGGAGATACGCAGTATTTT
CASSSGLAGDTQYF
>few|TRBV9|TRBJ2-3|.
TGTGCCAGCAGCGTAGATCGGTGGAGTGGAGATACGCAGTATTTT
CASSVDRWSGDTQYF
>.|TRBV5-1|TRBJ2-5|TRBD2
TGCGCCAGCAGCTTTTCCCACGTAGCGGGAGGCCAAGAGACCCAGTACTTC
CASSFSHVAGGQETQYF
>.|TRBV28|TRBJ2-7|TRBD2
TGTGCCAGCCGGAGGAGGACTAGCGGGAGAAGCGAGCAGTACTTC
CASRRRTSGRSEQYF
>once|TRBV5-1|TRBJ2-1|.
TGCGCCAGCAGAAACTACCCCGTGGGGAACAATGAGCAGTTCTTC
CASRNYPVGNNEQFF
>.|TRBV7-2|TRBJ2-7|TRBD1
TGTGCCAGCAGCTACCCGGGACAGGGGCGAAACGAGCAGTACTTC
CASSYPGQGRNEQYF
>.|TRBV19|TRBJ1-1|.
TGTGCCAGTAGTGGAGGGGGGACTGAAGCTTTCTTT
CASSGGGTEAFF
>.|TRBV10-3|TRBJ2-7|.
TGTGCCATCAGTGACAACTACGAGCAGTACTTC
CAISDNYEQYF
>.|TRBV9|TRBJ2-2|.
TGTGCCAGCAGCGTAGGAGGTGTCGGGGAGCTGTTTTTT
CASSVGGVGELFF